Given below is one T cell receptor beta chain in context. The antigen is unknown. These data come from a study of shared clonotypes between healthy human individuals. Study results and caveats: Across subsets, estimated richness was generally greater for naive than for memory populations.

V was trimmed by 4 bases and J by 2 bases, leaving 17 bases between them. Germline assignment: CDR1 MDHEN and CDR2 SYDVKM. The CDR3 extends over 16 amino acids. Researchers partitioned CD4+ cells into CD45RA+ naive and CD45RA-negative memory subsets. TCRdb's table, derived via immunoSEQ multiplex PCR, lists solely in-frame clones and lacks some. This table has roughly 2.4 million clones, 90% to 96% appearing once. What was sequenced was naive CD4+ T cells sorted from blood. Subset denoted: CD45RA+ positively selected. This chain joins TRBV28 and TRBJ1-1; D unclear. This TCR was sampled from a man younger than 35 in good health. CDR3 bases: TGTGCCAGCAGTTCCAATAGTGTCTCCCTAAACACTGAAGCTTTCTTT. Encoded protein: CASSSNSVSLNTEAFF.